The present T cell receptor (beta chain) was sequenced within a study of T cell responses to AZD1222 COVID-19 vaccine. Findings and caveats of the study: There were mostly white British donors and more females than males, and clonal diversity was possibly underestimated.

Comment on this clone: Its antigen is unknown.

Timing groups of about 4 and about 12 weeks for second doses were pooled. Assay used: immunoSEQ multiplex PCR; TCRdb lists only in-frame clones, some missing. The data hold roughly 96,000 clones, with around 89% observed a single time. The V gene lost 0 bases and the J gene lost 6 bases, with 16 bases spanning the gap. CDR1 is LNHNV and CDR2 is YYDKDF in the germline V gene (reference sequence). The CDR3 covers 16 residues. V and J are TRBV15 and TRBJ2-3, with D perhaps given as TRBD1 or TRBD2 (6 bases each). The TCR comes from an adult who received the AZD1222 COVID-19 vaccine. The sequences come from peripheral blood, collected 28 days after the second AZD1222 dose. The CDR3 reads CATSRDITGAGDTQYF. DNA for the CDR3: TGTGCCACCAGCAGAGATATAACGGGGGCCGGGGATACGCAGTATTTT.